This is a list of T cell receptor beta chains from one sample in a study of regulatory T cells in long-lasting Graves disease. Each CDR3 protein gets one entry after TCRdb re-called the multiplex PCR reads with MiXCR. Here the sample spans about 420,000 distinct CDR3 sequences, less than 20% being singletons. The sample was also linked to a second study, of T cells in Graves' hyperthyroidism and ophthalmopathy.

The sample in question was peripheral blood mononuclear cells (PBMCs), obtained at new diagnosis, from a patient treated with antithyroid drugs. The receptors come from a woman aged 18 to 35 with Graves disease. CDR3s include the opening cysteine and the closing phenylalanine or tryptophan. A D gene is named only where the DNA matches it firmly. The size entry is marked missing in some rows and otherwise reads once, few, many or a size class.

many,TRBV27,TRBJ2-3,NA,TGTGCCAGCAGAACATCGGGGAGGGATACGCAGTATTTT,CASRTSGRDTQYF
NA,TRBV6-5,TRBJ2-6,TRBD2,TGTGCCAGCAGTTACGCCCGGGGGGGATCTGGGGCCAACGTCCTGACTTTC,CASSYARGGSGANVLTF
many,TRBV5-1,TRBJ2-1,NA,TGCGCCAGCAGCCCCGGTAGGGCAGGGGAACATGAGCAGTTCTTC,CASSPGRAGEHEQFF
NA,TRBV6-1,TRBJ1-6,TRBD1,TGTGCCAGCAGCCGCTCGGGGGGACAGGGGTATAATTCACCCCTCCACTTT,CASSRSGGQGYNSPLHF
many,TRBV18,TRBJ2-5,TRBD2,TGTGCCAGCTCCCAAAGGCGGTGGCAAGCGGGAGTTAGAGAGACCCAGTACTTC,CASSQRRWQAGVRETQYF
few,TRBV14,TRBJ1-2,NA,TGTGCCAGCAGCCAAAGAACGGGACTTTCCTACGCGGGATATGGCTACACCTTC,CASSQRTGLSYAGYGYTF
NA,TRBV7-9,TRBJ2-5,TRBD2,TGTGCCAGCAGCTTAGAATCCCTGGGAGGGAAAGAGACCCAGTACTTC,CASSLESLGGKETQYF
many,TRBV28,TRBJ2-3,TRBD2,TGTGCCAGCCGTATAGGGACTAGCGTAAGCACAGATACGCAGTATTTT,CASRIGTSVSTDTQYF
few,TRBV28,TRBJ2-7,NA,TGTGCCAGCAGTGACCTAACAAGGGGGACCTACGAGCAGTACTTC,CASSDLTRGTYEQYF
NA,TRBV7-9,TRBJ1-2,TRBD1,TGTGCCAGCAGCTTGGAGACAGGGGCCATCTATGGCTACACCTTC,CASSLETGAIYGYTF
few,TRBV7-2,TRBJ2-3,TRBD2,TGTGCCAGTAACCCCGGGACTAGCGGGAGACGAACGCAGTATTTT,CASNPGTSGRRTQYF
many,TRBV3-1,TRBJ1-6,NA,TGTGCCAGCAGCCAAGTAAATGTCATAGCTTTT,CASSQVNVIAF
NA,TRBV19,TRBJ2-3,NA,TGTGCCAGTGGACTTAGCACAGATACGCAGTATTTT,CASGLSTDTQYF
NA,TRBV18,TRBJ2-1,NA,TGTGCCAGCTCACCACCGACAGTACACTCCTACAATGAGCAGTTCTTC,CASSPPTVHSYNEQFF
NA,TRBV5-1,TRBJ1-1,TRBD1,TGCGCCAGCAGCTGGGGGGACAGTTTCACTGAAGCTTTCTTT,CASSWGDSFTEAFF
many,TRBV14,TRBJ2-1,TRBD1,TGTGCCAGCAGCCAAGTAGACAGGGATGGCGGTAAGACCTACAATGAGCAGTTCTTC,CASSQVDRDGGKTYNEQFF
NA,TRBV7-9,TRBJ1-1,TRBD1,TGTGCCAGCAGCTTTGCAGGGGGCAGTAATACTGAAGCTTTCTTT,CASSFAGGSNTEAFF
many,TRBV7-3,TRBJ2-2,TRBD2,TGTGCCAGCAGCTCGACTAGCGGGAGTAGAACCGGGGAGCTGTTTTTT,CASSSTSGSRTGELFF
many,TRBV7-3,TRBJ2-1,TRBD2,TGTGCCAGCAGCTCGGGACTAGCCGTTTACAATGAGCAGTTCTTC,CASSSGLAVYNEQFF
NA,TRBV7-2,TRBJ1-5,NA,TGTGCCAGCAGCGCCCAAGGGGGAGGTCCGCCCCAGCATTTT,CASSAQGGGPPQHF
many,TRBV12-3/TRBV12-4,TRBJ2-1,TRBD2,TGTGCCAGCACCCTAGCGGGTGGCGAGCAGTTCTTC,CASTLAGGEQFF
many,TRBV28,TRBJ2-2,TRBD2,TGTGCCAGCAGAGCAGCGGGAGGGGTCACCGGGGAGCTGTTTTTT,CASRAAGGVTGELFF
NA,TRBV12-3/TRBV12-4,TRBJ2-2,NA,TGTGCCAGCAGCAATCGATACACCGGGGAGCTGTTTTTT,CASSNRYTGELFF
many,TRBV28,TRBJ2-1,TRBD2,TGTGCCAGCAGTCCACTCACATGGACTAGCGGGAGAGGTTCCTACAATGAGCAGTTCTTC,CASSPLTWTSGRGSYNEQFF
NA,TRBV6-1,TRBJ2-4,NA,TGTGCCAGCAGTGAAAGGACGTATGGAAACATTCAGTACTTC,CASSERTYGNIQYF
many,TRBV30,TRBJ2-7,TRBD1,TGTGCCTGGAGCGCCGTATCCCGGGACAGCGACTACGAGCAGTACTTC,CAWSAVSRDSDYEQYF
NA,TRBV4-1,TRBJ1-1,NA,TGCGCCAGCAGCCAGGGGGAGGTTCGGGGCACTGAAGCTTTCTTT,CASSQGEVRGTEAFF
many,TRBV9,TRBJ2-7,NA,TGTGCCAGCAGCGTAGTCCCAACCTCCTCCTACGAGCAGTACTTC,CASSVVPTSSYEQYF
many,TRBV11-2,TRBJ2-1,NA,TGTGCCAGCAGCTTAGACTCTTGGGTGAATGAGCAGTTCTTC,CASSLDSWVNEQFF
many,TRBV27,TRBJ2-5,TRBD2,TGTGCCAGCAGTTTTTTTCCTCCGGGACTAGCGGGAGGCGAGGGGGAGACCCAGTACTTC,CASSFFPPGLAGGEGETQYF
few,TRBV11-3,TRBJ2-3,NA,TGTGCCAGCAGCTTAAAAGGGGACGACACAGATACGCAGTATTTT,CASSLKGDDTDTQYF
NA,TRBV7-8,TRBJ2-3,NA,TGTGCCGGCAGCTTAGGGCGCACAGATACGCAGTATTTT,CAGSLGRTDTQYF
few,TRBV20-1,TRBJ2-1,TRBD2,TGCAGTGCTAATCAGGGACTAGCGGGCTCCTACAATGAGCAGTTCTTC,CSANQGLAGSYNEQFF
few,TRBV12-3/TRBV12-4,TRBJ1-3,NA,TGTGCCAGCAGTGATACTTATACGGGGGGAAACACCATATATTTT,CASSDTYTGGNTIYF
many,TRBV7-2,TRBJ1-1,NA,TGTGCCAGCAGCTTAGTAGCGAAGAACACTGAAGCTTTCTTT,CASSLVAKNTEAFF
NA,TRBV3-2,TRBJ2-7,NA,TGTGCCAGCCCTCCCCTCTCGGTAGCGGGCCTGTGCTGGGACTACGAGCAGTACTTC,CASPPLSVAGLCWDYEQYF